The clone carrying this T cell receptor (beta chain) was seen a handful of times. Its antigen is still unknown. The CDR3 spans 17 residues. CDR1 is SGHDT, CDR2 YYEEEE, per germline. V lost 0 bases, J lost 0 bases, and 14 bases lay in between. One entry per CDR3 protein results from TCRdb running MiXCR on the PCR reads. The table records approximately 54,000 distinct CDR3 sequences, under 30% of them present only once. This entry comes from a study of molecular identifiers for immune sequencing clone quantification. Study-wide results and caveats: Amid about a million naive cells, spiked Jurkat TCR RNA from one cell was reportedly still detectable. Clonotypes surpassing 20 RNA copies contained over 99% of effector molecules, versus under 1% in naive cells.

The sequenced material came from naive CD8+ T cells from blood, with Jurkat cell RNA spiked in. Subset given: FACS-sorted CD8+CD4-CCR7+CD45RA+ naive T cells. The chain joins TRBV5-6 to TRBJ2-3, with a weak D call TRBD1 (5 bases). This receptor was obtained from a human donor in good health. Some libraries in this study had Jurkat cell RNA spiked in. CDR3 protein: CASSLEYWGGSTDTQYF. The DNA for the CDR3 is TGTGCCAGCAGCTTGGAGTATTGGGGCGGCAGCACAGATACGCAGTATTTT.